The 9 T cell receptor beta chains presented below share a single source sample, sequenced in a study of human thymus T cells. The data were produced by immunoSEQ multiplex PCR, yet TCRdb's version contains in-frame clones alone and is incomplete. The data show tens of thousands of clones, 85% to 95% seen once. The sequencing sample was made of blood. Receptors originate from a boy under three years old with a congenital heart defect but otherwise immunologically healthy.

This clone was seen once. The V and J genes are TRBV6-5 and TRBJ1-5; D is ambiguous. From germline, CDR1 is MNHEY and CDR2 SVGAGI. Trimming removed 2 bases at V and 4 bases at J, with 6 bases between. This CDR3 has 13 amino acids. CDR3: CASSYTRNQPQHF. CDR3 DNA sequence: TGTGCCAGCAGTTACACCAGGAATCAGCCCCAGCATTTT.

This clone was detected a few times. This CDR3 reads CASSLRDNSQPQHF. As DNA, the CDR3 is TGTGCCAGCAGTTTAAGGGACAACAGTCAGCCCCAGCATTTT. The rearrangement uses TRBV27 and TRBJ1-5; D might be TRBD1 (6 bases). The V gene's germline CDR1 is MNHEY and CDR2 SMNVEV (reference sequence). The V gene lost 2 bases and the J gene lost 6 bases, with 11 bases spanning the gap. This CDR3 is 14 amino acids long.

The V call is TRBV7-9, the J call TRBJ2-2; no clear D. Germline CDR1 SEHNR, CDR2 FQNEAQ (reference sequence). Trimming removed 3 bases from V and 6 bases from J, with 5 bases in between. This CDR3 is 12 amino acids long. The chain's CDR3 is CASSFGAGELFF. CDR3 nucleotides: TGTGCCAGCAGCTTTGGAGCCGGGGAGCTGTTTTTT.

The chain uses TRBV18 and TRBJ1-6; TRBD1 might be the D (5 bases). V was pared by 4 bases and J by 10 bases, with 17 bases between. The CDR3 loop spans 15 amino acids. CDR1 and CDR2 (germline): KGHSH, LQKENI. CDR3 nucleotides: TGTGCCAGCTCACTTTACGGGGCTAAATTCTCACCCCTCCACTTT. As protein: CASSLYGAKFSPLHF.

This chain joins TRBV25-1 and TRBJ2-2; D gene unclear. The V gene's germline CDR1 is MGHDK and CDR2 SYGVNS. The germline V and J ends were trimmed by 3 bases and 10 bases, with 9 bases remaining between them. There are 12 residues in the CDR3. CDR3: CASSDSRKELFF. CDR3 nucleotide sequence: TGTGCCAGCAGTGATAGCCGGAAGGAGCTGTTTTTT.

The chain employs TRBV6-6 and TRBJ2-1; 11 positions agree with TRBD2. Unmatched junction bases numbered 2, after V lost 7 bases and J lost 6 bases. Germline CDR1 reads MNHNY; CDR2 reads SVGAGI (reference sequence). CDR3 size: 13 residues. CDR3 DNA sequence: TGTGCCAGCACCGGGACTAGCGGCAATGAGCAGTTCTTC. Encoded protein: CASTGTSGNEQFF.

The chain employs TRBV7-2 and TRBJ1-3; no reliable D call. V was shortened by 3 bases and J by 8 bases, with 5 bases between the two germline ends. The CDR3 is 11 amino acids. From germline, CDR1 is SGHTA and CDR2 FQGNSA. DNA of the CDR3: TGTGCCAGCAGCTTCAGTGACACCATATATTTT. Translated: CASSFSDTIYF.

This clone was seen a handful of times. The chain joins TRBV29-1 to TRBJ1-1; possible D gene TRBD1, 6 bases. There are 9 residues in the CDR3. The V end was cut by 6 bases, the J end by 11 bases, with 10 bases between. CDR1 is SQVTM, CDR2 ANQGSEA, per germline. This CDR3 is CSVQGGAFF. CDR3 nucleotide sequence: TGCAGCGTACAGGGAGGGGCTTTCTTT.

Only one count was recorded for this clone. The chain couples TRBV5-1 to TRBJ2-3, with D perhaps TRBD1 or TRBD2 (5 bases each). CDR3 size: 14 residues. Germline CDR1 is SGHRS and CDR2 is YFSETQ. The germline V and J ends were trimmed by 4 bases and 7 bases, with 16 bases remaining between them. CDR3 protein: CASSLQNGANTQYF. CDR3 coding DNA: TGCGCCAGCAGCCTCCAGAACGGGGCAAATACGCAGTATTTT.